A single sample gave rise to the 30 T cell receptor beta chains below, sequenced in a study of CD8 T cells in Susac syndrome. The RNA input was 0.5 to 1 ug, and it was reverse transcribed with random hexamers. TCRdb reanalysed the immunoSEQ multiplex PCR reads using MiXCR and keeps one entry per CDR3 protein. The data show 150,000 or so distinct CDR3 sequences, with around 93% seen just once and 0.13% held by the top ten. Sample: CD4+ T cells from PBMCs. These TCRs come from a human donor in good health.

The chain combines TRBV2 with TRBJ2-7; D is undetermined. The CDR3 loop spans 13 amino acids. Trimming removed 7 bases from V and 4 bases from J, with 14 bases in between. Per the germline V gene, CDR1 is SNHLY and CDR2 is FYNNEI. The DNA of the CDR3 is TGTGCCAGCACACCCCCAGGTCCTTACGAGCAGTACTTC. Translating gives CASTPPGPYEQYF. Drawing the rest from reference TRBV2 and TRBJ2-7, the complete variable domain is EPEVTQTPSHQVTQMGQEVILRCVPISNHLYFYWYRQILGQKVEFLVSFYNNEISEKSEIFDDQFSVERPDGSNFTLKIRSTKLEDSAMYFCASTPPGPYEQYFGPGTRLTVT.

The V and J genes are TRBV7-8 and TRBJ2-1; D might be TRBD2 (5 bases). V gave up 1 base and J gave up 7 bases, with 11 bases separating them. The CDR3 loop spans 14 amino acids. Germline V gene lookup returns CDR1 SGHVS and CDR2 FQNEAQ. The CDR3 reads CASSLGPGMNEQFF. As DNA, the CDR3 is TGTGCCAGCAGCTTAGGTCCGGGGATGAATGAGCAGTTCTTC.

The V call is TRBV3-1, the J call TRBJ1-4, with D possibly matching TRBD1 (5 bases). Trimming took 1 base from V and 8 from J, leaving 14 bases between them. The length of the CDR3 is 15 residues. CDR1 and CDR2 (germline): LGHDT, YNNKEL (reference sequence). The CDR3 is CASSQAGSGHEKLFF. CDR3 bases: TGTGCCAGCAGCCAAGCGGGCTCAGGGCACGAAAAACTGTTTTTT.

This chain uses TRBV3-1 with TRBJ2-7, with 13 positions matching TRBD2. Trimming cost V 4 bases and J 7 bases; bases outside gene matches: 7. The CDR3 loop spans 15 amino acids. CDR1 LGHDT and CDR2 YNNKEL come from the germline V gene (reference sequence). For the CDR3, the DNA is TGTGCCAGCAGCCGACCGGGACTAGCGGGGAAGGAGCAGTACTTC. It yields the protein CASSRPGLAGKEQYF.

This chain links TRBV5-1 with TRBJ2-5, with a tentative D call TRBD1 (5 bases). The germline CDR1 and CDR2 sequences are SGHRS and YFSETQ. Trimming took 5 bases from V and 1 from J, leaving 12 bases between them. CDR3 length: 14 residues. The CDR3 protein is CASSVGASQETQYF. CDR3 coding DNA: TGCGCCAGCAGTGTAGGGGCCTCCCAAGAGACCCAGTACTTC.

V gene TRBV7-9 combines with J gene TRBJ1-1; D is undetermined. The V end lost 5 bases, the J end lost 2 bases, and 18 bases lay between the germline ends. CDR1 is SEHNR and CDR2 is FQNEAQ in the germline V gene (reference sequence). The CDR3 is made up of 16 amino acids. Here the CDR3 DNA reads TGTGCCAGCAGCGCACCCGGCTATAAACTAAACACTGAAGCTTTCTTT. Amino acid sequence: CASSAPGYKLNTEAFF.

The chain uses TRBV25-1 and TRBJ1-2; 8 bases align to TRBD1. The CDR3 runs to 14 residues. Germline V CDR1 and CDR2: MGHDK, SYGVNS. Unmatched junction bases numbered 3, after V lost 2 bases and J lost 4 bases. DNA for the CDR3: TGTGCCAGCAGTGAAGACAGGGGATCCTATGGCTACACCTTC. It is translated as CASSEDRGSYGYTF.

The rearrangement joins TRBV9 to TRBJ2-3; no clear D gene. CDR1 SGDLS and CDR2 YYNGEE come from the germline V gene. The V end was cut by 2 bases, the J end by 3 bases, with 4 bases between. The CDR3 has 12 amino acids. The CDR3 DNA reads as TGTGCCAGCAGCGTGACGACAGATACGCAGTATTTT. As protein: CASSVTTDTQYF.

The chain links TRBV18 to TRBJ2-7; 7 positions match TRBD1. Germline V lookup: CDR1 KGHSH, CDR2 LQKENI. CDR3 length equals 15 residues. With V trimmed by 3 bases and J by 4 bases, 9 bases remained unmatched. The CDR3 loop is CASSPPLTGKYEQYF. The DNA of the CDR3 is TGTGCCAGCTCACCGCCGTTGACAGGGAAATACGAGCAGTACTTC.

Here the CDR3 DNA reads TGCGCCAGCAGCTGGGGGCCTATCCCGGGAGGGGCCAACGTCCTGACTTTC. Its protein is CASSWGPIPGGANVLTF. This chain links TRBV5-1 with TRBJ2-6, with TRBD1 as a possible D gene (6 bases). Germline V gene data show CDR1 as SGHRS and CDR2 as YFSETQ. The ends were cut back, 3 bases at V and 4 bases at J, with 17 bases in the middle. This CDR3 contains 17 residues. Filled out from reference TRBV5-1 and TRBJ2-6, the complete variable domain reads KAGVTQTPRYLIKTRGQQVTLSCSPISGHRSVSWYQQTPGQGLQFLFEYFSETQRNKGNFPGRFSGRQFSNSRSEMNVSTLELGDSALYLCASSWGPIPGGANVLTFGAGSRLTVL.

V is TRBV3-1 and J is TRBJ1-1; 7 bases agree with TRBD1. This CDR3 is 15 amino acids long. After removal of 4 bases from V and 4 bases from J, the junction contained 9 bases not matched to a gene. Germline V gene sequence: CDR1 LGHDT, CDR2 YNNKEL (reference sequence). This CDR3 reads CASSPKGAGVTEAFF. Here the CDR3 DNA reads TGTGCCAGCAGCCCCAAGGGGGCAGGGGTCACTGAAGCTTTCTTT.

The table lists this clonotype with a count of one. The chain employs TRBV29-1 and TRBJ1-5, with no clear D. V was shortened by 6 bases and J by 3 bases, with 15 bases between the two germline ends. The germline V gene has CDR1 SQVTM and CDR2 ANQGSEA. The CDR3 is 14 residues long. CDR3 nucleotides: TGCAGCGTCCGAATGAGCGACACCAATCAGCCCCAGCATTTT. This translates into CSVRMSDTNQPQHF.

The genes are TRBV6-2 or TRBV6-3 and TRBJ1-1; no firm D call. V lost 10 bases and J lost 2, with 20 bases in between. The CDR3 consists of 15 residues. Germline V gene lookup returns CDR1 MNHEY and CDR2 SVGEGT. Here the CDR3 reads CATSVRWAGNTEAFF. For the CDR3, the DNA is TGTGCCACCTCAGTTAGGTGGGCGGGTAACACTGAAGCTTTCTTT.

The CDR3 loop is CASSSFSGGMTGELFF. The CDR3 region has the DNA TGTGCCAGCAGCTCTTTTAGCGGGGGGATGACCGGGGAGCTGTTTTTT. The chain recombines TRBV7-6 with TRBJ2-2; 10 nucleotides line up with TRBD2. The germline gives CDR1 SGHVS, CDR2 FNYEAQ. The CDR3 runs to 16 residues. V lost 4 bases to trimming and J lost 5 bases; unmatched junction nucleotides: 7.

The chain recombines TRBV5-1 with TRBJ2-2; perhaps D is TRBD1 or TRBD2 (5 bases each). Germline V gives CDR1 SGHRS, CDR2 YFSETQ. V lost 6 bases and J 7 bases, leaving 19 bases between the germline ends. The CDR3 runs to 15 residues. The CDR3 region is CASNHGTLEDGELFF. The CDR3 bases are TGCGCCAGCAACCACGGGACGCTGGAGGACGGGGAGCTGTTTTTT.

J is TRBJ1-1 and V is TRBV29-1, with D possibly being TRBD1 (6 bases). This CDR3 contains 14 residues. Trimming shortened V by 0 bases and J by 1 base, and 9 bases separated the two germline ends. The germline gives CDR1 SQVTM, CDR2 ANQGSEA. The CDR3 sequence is CSVEEQGRNTEAFF. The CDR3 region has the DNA TGCAGCGTTGAAGAGCAGGGGAGGAACACTGAAGCTTTCTTT.

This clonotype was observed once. CDR3 loop: CASSETDSPLHF. DNA for the CDR3: TGTGCCAGCTCCGAGACAGATTCACCCCTCCACTTT. The chain has TRBV6-6 and TRBJ1-6, with D tentatively TRBD1 (5 bases). This CDR3 spans 12 amino acids. Germline V gene lookup returns CDR1 MNHNY and CDR2 SVGAGI (reference sequence). V lost 8 bases and J 8 bases, leaving 10 bases between the germline ends.

DNA for the CDR3: TGTGCCAGCACCCCGGGGTTGGGGGAATCCTACGAGCAGTACTTC. Its translation is CASTPGLGESYEQYF. The chain recombines TRBV12-3 or TRBV12-4 with TRBJ2-7; D could derive from TRBD1 or TRBD2 (5 bases each). V lost 7 bases and J lost 1, with 17 bases in between. The CDR3 is 15 amino acids.

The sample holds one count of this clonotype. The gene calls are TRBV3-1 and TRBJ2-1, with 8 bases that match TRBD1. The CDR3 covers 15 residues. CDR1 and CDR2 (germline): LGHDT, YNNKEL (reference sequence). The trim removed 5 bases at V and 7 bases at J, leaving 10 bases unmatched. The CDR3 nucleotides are TGTGCCAGCAGCTCCGACAGGGGACAGAGGAATGAGCAGTTCTTC. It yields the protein CASSSDRGQRNEQFF.

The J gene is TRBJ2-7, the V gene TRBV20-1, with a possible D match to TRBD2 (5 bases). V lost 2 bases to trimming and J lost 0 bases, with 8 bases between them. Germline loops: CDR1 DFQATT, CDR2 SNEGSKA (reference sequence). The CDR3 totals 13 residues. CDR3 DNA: TGCAGTGCTAGACCTAGCAGCTCCTACGAGCAGTACTTC. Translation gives CSARPSSSYEQYF.

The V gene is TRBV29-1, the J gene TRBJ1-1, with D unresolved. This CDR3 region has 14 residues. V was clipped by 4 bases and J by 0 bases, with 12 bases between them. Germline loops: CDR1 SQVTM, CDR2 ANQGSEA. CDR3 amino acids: CSVGDTQMNTEAFF. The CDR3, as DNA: TGCAGCGTTGGAGACACCCAGATGAACACTGAAGCTTTCTTT.

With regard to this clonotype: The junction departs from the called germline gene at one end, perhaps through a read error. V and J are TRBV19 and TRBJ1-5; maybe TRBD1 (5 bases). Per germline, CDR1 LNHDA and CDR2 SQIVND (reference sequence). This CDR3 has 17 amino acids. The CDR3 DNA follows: TGTGCCAGTAGTATAGGGTGGACACTGGGAAGCAATCACCCCCAGCATTTT. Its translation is CASSIGWTLGSNHPQHF.

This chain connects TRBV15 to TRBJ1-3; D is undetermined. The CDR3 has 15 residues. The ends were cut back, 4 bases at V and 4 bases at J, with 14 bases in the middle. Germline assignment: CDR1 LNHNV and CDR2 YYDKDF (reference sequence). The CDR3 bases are TGTGCCACCAGCACCCGAAAGACACCAGGAAACACCATATATTTT. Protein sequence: CATSTRKTPGNTIYF.

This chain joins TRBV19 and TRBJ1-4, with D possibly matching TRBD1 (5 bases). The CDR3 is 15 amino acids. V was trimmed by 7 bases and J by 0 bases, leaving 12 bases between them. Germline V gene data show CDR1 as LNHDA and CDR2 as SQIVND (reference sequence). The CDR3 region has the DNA TGTGCCAGTATTCGACAGATCTCAACTAATGAAAAACTGTTTTTT. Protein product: CASIRQISTNEKLFF. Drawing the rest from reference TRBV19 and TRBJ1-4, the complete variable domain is DGGITQSPKYLFRKEGQNVTLSCEQNLNHDAMYWYRQDPGQGLRLIYYSQIVNDFQKGDIAEGYSVSREKKESFPLTVTSAQKNPTAFYLCASIRQISTNEKLFFGSGTQLSVL.

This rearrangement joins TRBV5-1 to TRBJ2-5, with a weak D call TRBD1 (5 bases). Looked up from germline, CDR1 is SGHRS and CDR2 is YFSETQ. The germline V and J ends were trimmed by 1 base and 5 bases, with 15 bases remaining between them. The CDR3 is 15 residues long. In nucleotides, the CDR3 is TGCGCCAGCAGCTTGAGGGGCCCCGAAGGGGAGACCCAGTACTTC. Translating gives CASSLRGPEGETQYF.

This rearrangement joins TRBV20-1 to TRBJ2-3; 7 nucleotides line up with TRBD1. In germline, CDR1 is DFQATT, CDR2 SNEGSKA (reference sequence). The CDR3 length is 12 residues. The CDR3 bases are TGCAGCGTAACAGGGGGCACAGATACGCAGTATTTT. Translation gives CSVTGGTDTQYF.

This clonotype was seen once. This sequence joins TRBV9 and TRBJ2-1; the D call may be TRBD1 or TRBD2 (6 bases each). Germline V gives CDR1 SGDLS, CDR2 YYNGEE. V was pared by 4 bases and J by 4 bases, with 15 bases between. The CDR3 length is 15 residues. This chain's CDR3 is CASSQRGDIYNEQFF. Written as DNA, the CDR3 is TGTGCCAGCAGCCAAAGGGGGGACATTTACAATGAGCAGTTCTTC.

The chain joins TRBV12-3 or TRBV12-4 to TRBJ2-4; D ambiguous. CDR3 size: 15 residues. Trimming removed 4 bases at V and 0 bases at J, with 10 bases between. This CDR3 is CASSSALLAKNIQYF. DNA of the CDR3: TGTGCCAGCAGTTCCGCTTTACTAGCCAAAAACATTCAGTACTTC.

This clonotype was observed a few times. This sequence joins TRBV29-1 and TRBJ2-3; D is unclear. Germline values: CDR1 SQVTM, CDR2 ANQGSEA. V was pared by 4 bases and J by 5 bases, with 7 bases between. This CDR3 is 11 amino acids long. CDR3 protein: CSVAPGDTQYF. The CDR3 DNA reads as TGCAGCGTTGCTCCGGGAGATACGCAGTATTTT.

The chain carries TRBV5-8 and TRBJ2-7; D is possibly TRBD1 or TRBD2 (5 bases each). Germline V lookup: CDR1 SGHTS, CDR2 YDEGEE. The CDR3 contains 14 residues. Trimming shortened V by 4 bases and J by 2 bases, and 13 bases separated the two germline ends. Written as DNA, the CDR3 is TGTGCCAGCAGCCTGGTGGGGGTTACCTACGAGCAGTACTTC. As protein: CASSLVGVTYEQYF.